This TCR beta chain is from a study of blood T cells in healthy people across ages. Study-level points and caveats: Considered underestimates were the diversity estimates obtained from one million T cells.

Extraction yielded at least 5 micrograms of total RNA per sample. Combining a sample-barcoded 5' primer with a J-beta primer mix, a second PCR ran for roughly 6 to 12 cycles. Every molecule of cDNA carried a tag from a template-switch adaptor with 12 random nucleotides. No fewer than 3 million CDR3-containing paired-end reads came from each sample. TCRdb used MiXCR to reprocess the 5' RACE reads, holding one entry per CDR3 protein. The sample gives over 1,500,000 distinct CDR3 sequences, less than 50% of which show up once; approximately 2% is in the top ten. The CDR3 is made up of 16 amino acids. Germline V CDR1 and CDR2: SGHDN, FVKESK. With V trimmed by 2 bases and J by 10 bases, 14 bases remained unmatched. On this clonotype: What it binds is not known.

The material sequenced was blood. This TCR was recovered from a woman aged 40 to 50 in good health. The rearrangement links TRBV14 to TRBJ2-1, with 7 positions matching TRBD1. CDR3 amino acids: CASSQPWGTGVGEQFF. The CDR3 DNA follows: TGTGCCAGCAGCCAACCCTGGGGAACAGGGGTAGGAGAGCAGTTCTTC.